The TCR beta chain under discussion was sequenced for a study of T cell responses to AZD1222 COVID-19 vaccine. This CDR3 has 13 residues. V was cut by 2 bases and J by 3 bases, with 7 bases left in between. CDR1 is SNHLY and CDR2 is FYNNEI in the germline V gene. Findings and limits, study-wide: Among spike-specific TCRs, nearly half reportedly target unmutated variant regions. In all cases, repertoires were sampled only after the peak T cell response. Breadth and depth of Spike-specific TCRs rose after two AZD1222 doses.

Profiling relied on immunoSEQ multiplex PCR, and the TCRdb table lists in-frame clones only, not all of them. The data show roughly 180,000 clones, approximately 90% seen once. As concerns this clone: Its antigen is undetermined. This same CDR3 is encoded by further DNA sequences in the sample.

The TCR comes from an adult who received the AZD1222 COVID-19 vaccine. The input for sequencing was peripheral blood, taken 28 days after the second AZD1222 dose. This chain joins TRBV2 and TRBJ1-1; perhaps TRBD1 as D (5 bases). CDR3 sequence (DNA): TGTGCCAGCAGTGAACAGGGATACACTGAAGCTTTCTTT. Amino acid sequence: CASSEQGYTEAFF.